This T cell receptor beta chain was found in a study of T cell changes during pregnancy in multiple sclerosis. This CDR3 has 14 residues. CDR1 is SGHRS, CDR2 YFSETQ, per germline. The trim removed 2 bases at V and 8 bases at J, leaving 6 bases unmatched. TCRdb keeps only in-frame clones here, not all; method: immunoSEQ multiplex PCR. The sample contains tens of thousands of clones, 90% of which appear only once. The chain is built from TRBV5-1 and TRBJ2-1; TRBD1 matches at 8 bases. The TCR comes from a female donor in good health, enrolled as a control in a pregnancy study. The source was peripheral blood, collected in the third trimester of pregnancy. The CDR3 spells CASSLGQGRHEQFF. CDR3 bases: TGCGCCAGCAGCTTAGGACAGGGCCGACATGAGCAGTTCTTC.